The sequence of this T cell receptor beta chain was determined in a study of blood T cell repertoires in COVID-19. Across the whole study: Donors in the United States, Italy and Spain gave samples during acute or convalescent COVID-19. PBMCs, B-cell-depleted T cells, or T cells provided the cDNA or gDNA that made up the material.

The germline CDR1 and CDR2 sequences are SGHRS and YFSETQ. This CDR3 spans 15 amino acids. After removal of 5 bases from V and 2 bases from J, the junction contained 10 bases not matched to a gene. Seattle participants joined during active infection and were tracked over time. Per the original methods: The authors estimated nucleated cell counts from reference gene primer amplification. Generated by immunoSEQ multiplex PCR, the TCRdb table keeps only in-frame clones and is missing some. The V and J calls and clone size are taken from that table; D and trimming were inferred from the DNA. The sample comprises about 200,000 clones, 70% to 85% of which are singletons, and about 7.8% rests with the top ten.

The rearrangement uses TRBV5-1 and TRBJ2-7, with 7 bases aligning to TRBD2. Sequenced input: peripheral blood. The receptor was derived from a woman of 80 years or more with COVID-19, enrolled during active disease. CDR3 in amino acids: CASRPSGFETYEQYF. The CDR3, as DNA: TGCGCCAGCAGGCCTAGCGGTTTTGAAACCTACGAGCAGTACTTC.